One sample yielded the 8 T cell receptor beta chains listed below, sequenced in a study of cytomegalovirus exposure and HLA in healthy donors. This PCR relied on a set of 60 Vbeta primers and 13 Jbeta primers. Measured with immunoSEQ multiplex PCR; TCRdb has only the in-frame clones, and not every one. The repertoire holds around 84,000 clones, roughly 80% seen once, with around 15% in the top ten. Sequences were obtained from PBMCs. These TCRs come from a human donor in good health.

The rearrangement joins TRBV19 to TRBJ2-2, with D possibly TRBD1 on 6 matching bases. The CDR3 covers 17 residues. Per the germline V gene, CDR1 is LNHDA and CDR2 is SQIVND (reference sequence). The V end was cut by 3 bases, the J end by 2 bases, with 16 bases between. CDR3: CASSMRITGRNTGELFF. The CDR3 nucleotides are TGTGCCAGTAGTATGAGGATCACAGGGAGAAACACCGGGGAGCTGTTTTTT.

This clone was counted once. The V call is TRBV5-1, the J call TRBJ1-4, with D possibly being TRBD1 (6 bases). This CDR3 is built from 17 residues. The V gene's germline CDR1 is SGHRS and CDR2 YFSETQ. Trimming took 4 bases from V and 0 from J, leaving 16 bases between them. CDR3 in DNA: TGCGCCAGCAGCCTCGGGGGGGGGCCTGCAACTAATGAAAAACTGTTTTTT. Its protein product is CASSLGGGPATNEKLFF. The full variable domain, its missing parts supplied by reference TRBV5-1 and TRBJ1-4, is KAGVTQTPRYLIKTRGQQVTLSCSPISGHRSVSWYQQTPGQGLQFLFEYFSETQRNKGNFPGRFSGRQFSNSRSEMNVSTLELGDSALYLCASSLGGGPATNEKLFFGSGTQLSVL.

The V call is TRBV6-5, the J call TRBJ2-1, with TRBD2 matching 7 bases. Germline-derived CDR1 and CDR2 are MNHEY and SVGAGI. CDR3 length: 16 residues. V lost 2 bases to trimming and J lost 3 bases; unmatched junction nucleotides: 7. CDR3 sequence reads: CASSYGLPGGYNEQFF. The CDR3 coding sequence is TGTGCCAGCAGTTACGGCCTCCCGGGAGGCTACAATGAGCAGTTCTTC.

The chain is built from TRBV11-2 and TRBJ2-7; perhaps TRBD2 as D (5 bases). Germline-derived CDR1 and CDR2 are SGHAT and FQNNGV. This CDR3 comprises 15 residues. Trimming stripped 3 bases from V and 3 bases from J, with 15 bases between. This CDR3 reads CASSFLADLYYEQYF. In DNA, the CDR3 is TGTGCCAGCAGCTTCCTAGCTGACCTCTACTACGAGCAGTACTTC.

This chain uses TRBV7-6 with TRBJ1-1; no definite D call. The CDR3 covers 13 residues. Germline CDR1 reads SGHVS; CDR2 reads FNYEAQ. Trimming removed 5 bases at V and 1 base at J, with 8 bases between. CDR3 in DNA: TGTGCCAGCAGCCCGGAGCCGAACACTGAAGCTTTCTTT. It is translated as CASSPEPNTEAFF.

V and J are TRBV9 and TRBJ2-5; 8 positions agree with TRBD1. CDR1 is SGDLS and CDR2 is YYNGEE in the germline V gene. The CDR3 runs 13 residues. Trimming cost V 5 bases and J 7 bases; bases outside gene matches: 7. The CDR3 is CASSRQGLGTQYF. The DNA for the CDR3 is TGTGCCAGCAGTAGACAGGGGCTGGGGACCCAGTACTTC.

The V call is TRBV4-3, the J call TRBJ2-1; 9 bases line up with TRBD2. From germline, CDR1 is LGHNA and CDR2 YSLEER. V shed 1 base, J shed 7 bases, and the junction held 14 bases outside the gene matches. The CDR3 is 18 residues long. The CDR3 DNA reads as TGCGCCAGCAGCCAAGGGGTTGCGGGGGGGCTGGCCGGGAATGAGCAGTTCTTC. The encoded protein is CASSQGVAGGLAGNEQFF.

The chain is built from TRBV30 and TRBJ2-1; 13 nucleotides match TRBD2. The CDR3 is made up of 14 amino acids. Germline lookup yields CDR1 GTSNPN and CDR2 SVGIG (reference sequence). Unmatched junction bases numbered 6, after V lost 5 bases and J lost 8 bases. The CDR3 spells CAWGPGLAGYEQFF. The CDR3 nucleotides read TGTGCCTGGGGCCCGGGACTAGCGGGGTATGAGCAGTTCTTC.